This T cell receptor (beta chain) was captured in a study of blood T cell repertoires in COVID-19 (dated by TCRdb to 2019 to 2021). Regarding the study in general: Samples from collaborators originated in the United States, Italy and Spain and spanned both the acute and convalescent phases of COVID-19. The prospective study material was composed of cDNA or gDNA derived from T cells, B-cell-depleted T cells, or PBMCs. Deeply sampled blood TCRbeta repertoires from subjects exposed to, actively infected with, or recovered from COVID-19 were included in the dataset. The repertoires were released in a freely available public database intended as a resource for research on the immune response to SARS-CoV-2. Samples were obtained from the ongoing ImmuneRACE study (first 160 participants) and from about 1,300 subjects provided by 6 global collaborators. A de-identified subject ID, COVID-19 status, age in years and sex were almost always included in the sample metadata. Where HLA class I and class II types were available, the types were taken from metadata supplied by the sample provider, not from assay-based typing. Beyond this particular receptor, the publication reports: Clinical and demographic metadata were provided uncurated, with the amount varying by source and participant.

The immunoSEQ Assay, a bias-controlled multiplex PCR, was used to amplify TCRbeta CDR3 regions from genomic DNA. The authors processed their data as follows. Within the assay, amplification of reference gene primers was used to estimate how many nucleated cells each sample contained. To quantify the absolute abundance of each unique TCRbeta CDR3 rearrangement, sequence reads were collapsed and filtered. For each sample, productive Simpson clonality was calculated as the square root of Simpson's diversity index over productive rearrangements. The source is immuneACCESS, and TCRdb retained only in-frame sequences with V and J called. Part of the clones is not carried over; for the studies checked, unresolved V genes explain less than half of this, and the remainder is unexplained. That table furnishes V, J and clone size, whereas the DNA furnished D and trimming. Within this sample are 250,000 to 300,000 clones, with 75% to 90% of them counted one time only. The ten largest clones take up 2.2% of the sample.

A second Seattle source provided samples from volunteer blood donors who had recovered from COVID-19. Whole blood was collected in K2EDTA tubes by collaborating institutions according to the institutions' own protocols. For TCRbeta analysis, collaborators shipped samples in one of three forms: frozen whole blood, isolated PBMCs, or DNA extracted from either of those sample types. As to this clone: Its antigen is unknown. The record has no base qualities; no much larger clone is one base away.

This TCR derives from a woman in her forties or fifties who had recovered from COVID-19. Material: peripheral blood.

The CDR3 reads CASRNGQGYGYTF. The DNA sequence is TGTGCCAGCAGAAACGGACAGGGCTATGGCTACACCTTC. The chain is assembled from TRBV6-5 and TRBJ1-2; TRBD1 fits 8 bases in the junction. Counted from cysteine to phenylalanine, this CDR3 has 13 amino acids. Only the CDR3 DNA is retained, 39 bases long and in frame from the first base. Germline trimming amounts to 6 bases on V and 4 bases on J, with 4 as the count of junction bases outside the gene matches. The germline V gene specifies MNHEY as CDR1 and SVGAGI as CDR2.